The 8 T cell receptor beta chains below come from one sample, sequenced in a study of technical replicates of blood from a handful of donors. Clones were read by immunoSEQ multiplex PCR, and TCRdb kept only the in-frame ones, dropping some. The repertoire holds roughly 80,000 clones, roughly 95% seen once, with approximately 0.4% in the top ten. Sequencing was carried out using T cells isolated from PBMCs. The origin of the receptors is a human donor in good health.

Comments on this clone: Other DNA sequences in this sample translate to the same CDR3. The V call is TRBV15, the J call TRBJ2-5; D might be TRBD1 (6 bases). Trimming shortened V by 1 base and J by 2 bases, and 8 bases separated the two germline ends. Germline values: CDR1 LNHNV, CDR2 YYDKDF (reference sequence). The CDR3 consists of 14 residues. The chain's CDR3 is CATSRAGQQETQYF. The CDR3 nucleotides are TGTGCCACCAGCAGAGCGGGACAACAAGAGACCCAGTACTTC.

The chain uses TRBV4-1 and TRBJ2-3; TRBD2 aligns across 10 bases. With 0 bases clipped from V and 4 bases from J, the junction kept 7 bases outside the gene matches. CDR1 MGHRA and CDR2 YSYEKL come from the germline V gene. The CDR3 spans 17 residues. CDR3 loop: CASSQETPSGRSDTQYF. CDR3 DNA: TGCGCCAGCAGCCAAGAAACCCCTAGCGGGAGATCAGATACGCAGTATTTT.

The V gene is TRBV2, the J gene TRBJ2-7; D is unresolved. Trimming left V 4 bases short and J 6 bases short, with 4 bases between. The CDR3 is made up of 10 amino acids. Germline CDR1 reads SNHLY; CDR2 reads FYNNEI. Here the CDR3 reads CASSAREQYF. The CDR3 DNA sequence: TGTGCCAGCAGTGCCCGCGAGCAGTACTTC.

The V gene is TRBV28, the J gene TRBJ1-2; D is unresolved. Trimming left V 6 bases short and J 2 bases short, with 10 bases between. Germline-derived CDR1 and CDR2 are MDHEN and SYDVKM. This CDR3 spans 13 amino acids. The CDR3 DNA reads as TGTGCCAGCAGGGGGAGCCCCAACTATGGCTACACCTTC. It specifies CASRGSPNYGYTF.

The chain combines TRBV7-2 with TRBJ1-1; TRBD1 is a possible D gene (5 bases). Germline-derived CDR1 and CDR2 are SGHTA and FQGNSA. This CDR3 has 14 amino acids. V shed 4 bases and J shed 3 bases, with 12 bases lying between them. For the CDR3, the DNA is TGTGCCAGCAGCTCAAGGGGTTATTACACTGAAGCTTTCTTT. This gives the protein CASSSRGYYTEAFF.

CDR3 DNA: TGTGCCACCAGCAGAGATCCGGGTGCTAATGAAAAACTGTTTTTT. Translation: CATSRDPGANEKLFF. The V and J genes are TRBV15 and TRBJ1-4, with unresolved D. CDR3 size: 15 residues. Germline V gives CDR1 LNHNV, CDR2 YYDKDF (reference sequence). V was clipped by 0 bases and J by 3 bases, with 8 bases between them.

As for this clone: Distinct nucleotide sequences in the sample also encode this CDR3. This chain connects TRBV29-1 to TRBJ1-1; tentatively, D is TRBD1 (6 bases). Germline V gene data show CDR1 as SQVTM and CDR2 as ANQGSEA. The CDR3 consists of 12 residues. The V gene lost 7 bases and the J gene lost 0 bases, with 9 bases spanning the gap. CDR3 in amino acids: CSGGQLNTEAFF. DNA of the CDR3: TGCAGCGGAGGACAGTTGAACACTGAAGCTTTCTTT.

The J gene is TRBJ2-1, the V gene TRBV7-9; 11 bases are shared with TRBD2. The junction had 5 bases not matched to a gene; V was cut back by 2 bases and J by 8 bases. CDR1 and CDR2 from the germline V gene are SEHNR and FQNEAQ (reference sequence). The length of the CDR3 is 15 residues. CDR3: CASSLYSGRGDEQFF. CDR3 nucleotide sequence: TGTGCCAGCAGCTTATATAGCGGGAGGGGAGATGAGCAGTTCTTC.